Following are 32 T cell receptor beta chains from one sample sequenced in a study of low-dose radiotherapy and immunotherapy resistance in tumors. First-strand cDNA used TRAV- and TRBV-specific primers, covering alpha and beta chains. Over about 19 PCR cycles, TCRs were amplified from a constant-region primer and V-primer adapter. TCRdb used MiXCR to reprocess the reads, holding one entry per CDR3 protein. The top ten hold 4.1% of the sample, which has more than 90,000 distinct CDR3 sequences, around 20% seen once. Time point denoted: after trial treatment. Documented treatment: LDRT plus nivolumab, ipilimumab, low-dose cyclophosphamide and aspirin (RACIN trial). Sequenced here: PBMCs, sampled after low-dose radiotherapy plus immunotherapy. The receptors here all came from a male donor with prostate cancer.

This clonotype came up many times. DNA for the CDR3: TGTGCCAGCAGCTTGTCCTACAATGAGCAGTTCTTC. Residues: CASSLSYNEQFF. This rearrangement joins TRBV5-6 to TRBJ2-1; D unclear. Germline assignment: CDR1 SGHDT and CDR2 YYEEEE. The CDR3 runs 12 residues. The ends were cut back, 1 base at V and 1 base at J, with 0 bases in the middle.

This clonotype was found many times. V usage is TRBV19 and J usage is TRBJ2-3; 8 bases line up with TRBD1. This CDR3 spans 15 amino acids. From germline, CDR1 is LNHDA and CDR2 SQIVND (reference sequence). The V gene end was trimmed by 5 bases and the J gene end by 3 bases; junction bases not matched to a gene: 7. The CDR3: CASSFTGGMTDTQYF. CDR3 nucleotides: TGTGCCAGTAGTTTCACAGGGGGGATGACAGATACGCAGTATTTT.

This chain links TRBV7-2 with TRBJ2-7; D unclear. Germline CDR1 and CDR2: SGHTA and FQGNSA. CDR3 size: 13 residues. V was cut by 5 bases and J by 4 bases, with 12 bases left in between. The CDR3 is CASSPPGKYEQYF. For the CDR3, the DNA is TGTGCCAGCAGCCCTCCCGGAAAATACGAGCAGTACTTC.

In regard to this clonotype: A far larger clone lies a single base away; this is likely a read error. The chain couples TRBV5-3 to TRBJ2-5; the D is unclear. TRBV5-3 is known as an ORF, though its function is uncertain. The CDR3 contains 14 residues. CDR3 amino acids: CASSPLGERETLYF. Written as DNA, the CDR3 is TGTGCCAGCAGCCCGCTAGGAGAGCGAGAGACCCTGTACTTC.

Ten or more counts support this clonotype. The rearrangement uses TRBV29-1 and TRBJ2-7; tentative D call: TRBD1 (6 bases). Germline V CDR1 and CDR2: SQVTM, ANQGSEA. V lost 2 bases and J 2 bases, leaving 19 bases between the germline ends. The CDR3 loop spans 16 amino acids. The CDR3 protein is CSVEPITAQGPYEQYF. The CDR3 DNA follows: TGCAGCGTTGAACCAATCACTGCACAGGGACCCTACGAGCAGTACTTC.

This clonotype was counted a few times. This rearrangement joins TRBV19 to TRBJ1-5; D is unclear. Germline V gene sequence: CDR1 LNHDA, CDR2 SQIVND (reference sequence). Trimming took 3 bases from V and 4 from J, leaving 7 bases between them. CDR3 length: 13 amino acids. The CDR3 protein is CASSIQENQPQHF. Here the CDR3 DNA reads TGTGCCAGTAGTATCCAGGAAAATCAGCCCCAGCATTTT.

This clonotype was detected many times. The V gene is TRBV4-1, the J gene TRBJ2-2; D may be TRBD1 or TRBD2 (7 bases each). This CDR3 comprises 19 residues. Germline CDR1 MGHRA, CDR2 YSYEKL. V dropped 1 base and J dropped 4 bases, with 22 bases sitting between them. CDR3 DNA sequence: TGCGCCAGCAGCCAAGCCCAACGCAGGGGGGGGCTCTTCACCGGGGAGCTGTTTTTT. As protein: CASSQAQRRGGLFTGELFF.

This clonotype was recorded at least ten times. The chain couples TRBV30 to TRBJ2-5, with TRBD1 identical over 9 bases. The CDR3 spans 13 residues. The trim removed 4 bases at V and 5 bases at J, leaving 5 bases unmatched. Germline V lookup: CDR1 GTSNPN, CDR2 SVGIG (reference sequence). The CDR3 DNA is TGTGCCTGGAAGACAGGGGGAGGGGAGACCCAGTACTTC. This codes for CAWKTGGGETQYF.

This clonotype was seen many times. The V call is TRBV11-2, the J call TRBJ2-3; the match to TRBD1 covers 9 bases. CDR3 length: 16 residues. The trim removed 5 bases at V and 4 bases at J, leaving 10 bases unmatched. Germline V lookup: CDR1 SGHAT, CDR2 FQNNGV. CDR3 amino acids: CASSQTGTGFADTQYF. The CDR3 DNA reads TGTGCCAGCAGCCAGACCGGGACAGGGTTTGCAGATACGCAGTATTTT.

In the case of this clonotype: A read error is possible here, since a much larger clone lies one base away. The conserved closing phenylalanine or tryptophan is absent in this CDR3, likely reflecting a read error. The chain combines TRBV13 with TRBJ1-1; 9 positions match TRBD1. CDR3 length equals 15 residues. The trim removed 5 bases at V and 3 bases at J, leaving 7 bases unmatched. Germline V gene sequence: CDR1 PRHDT, CDR2 FYEKMQ (reference sequence). The CDR3 coding sequence is TGTGCCAGCAGCGCCCGGGACAGGGACGACACTGAAGCTTTCTTG. Translating it yields CASSARDRDDTEAFL.

The CDR3 region has the DNA TGTGCTAGTGGTTTGGACAGGGGCACCTACAATGAGCAGTTCTTC. Translated: CASGLDRGTYNEQFF. The rearrangement joins TRBV12-5 to TRBJ2-1; 7 nucleotides match TRBD1. CDR3 length: 15 residues. Losses at the gene ends were 1 base for V and 2 bases for J; bases not matched to a gene: 2. Germline-derived CDR1 and CDR2 are LGHNT and FRNRAP. The complete variable domain, with remaining parts taken from reference TRBV12-5 and TRBJ2-1, reads DARVTQTPRHKVTEMGQEVTMRCQPILGHNTVFWYRQTMMQGLELLAYFRNRAPLDDSGMPKDRFSAEMPDATLATLKIQPSEPRDSAVYFCASGLDRGTYNEQFFGPGTRLTVL.

This clonotype was detected many times. This chain connects TRBV19 to TRBJ1-1, with a weak D call TRBD1 (6 bases). Germline assignment: CDR1 LNHDA and CDR2 SQIVND (reference sequence). This CDR3 contains 14 residues. The germline V and J ends were trimmed by 10 bases and 3 bases, with 18 bases remaining between them. The CDR3 loop reads CATTPVGGDTEAFF. CDR3 sequence (DNA): TGTGCCACCACCCCGGTGGGGGGCGACACTGAAGCTTTCTTT.

This clonotype was recorded many times. V gene TRBV29-1 combines with J gene TRBJ2-1; no definite D call. V was clipped by 0 bases and J by 4 bases, with 16 bases between them. Germline CDR1 reads SQVTM; CDR2 reads ANQGSEA. The CDR3 is made up of 16 amino acids. CDR3 amino acids: CSVEDLRALRYNEQFF. In DNA form, the CDR3 reads TGCAGCGTTGAAGATCTACGCGCCTTACGATACAATGAGCAGTTCTTC.

This clonotype was observed many times. V gene TRBV12-3 or TRBV12-4 combines with J gene TRBJ1-3, with 7 positions matching TRBD1. V gave up 4 bases and J gave up 1 base; unmatched junction bases: 7. This CDR3 has 16 amino acids. The CDR3 protein is CASSSRGLGSGNTIYF. The CDR3 DNA is TGTGCCAGCAGTTCGAGGGGGCTGGGTTCTGGAAACACCATATATTTT.

This clonotype was detected ten times or more. Here the CDR3 DNA reads TGTGCCAGCAGCCCCCTCCCAGGGACTGTCTACGAGCAGTACTTC. Translated, it gives CASSPLPGTVYEQYF. V gene TRBV7-3 combines with J gene TRBJ2-7; the D gene is possibly TRBD2 (6 bases). CDR3 length equals 15 residues. The V end was cut by 5 bases, the J end by 3 bases, with 17 bases between. Germline CDR1 SGHTA, CDR2 FQGTGA. Based on the CDR3 plus reference TRBV7-3 and TRBJ2-7, the full variable domain is GAGVSQTPSNKVTEKGKYVELRCDPISGHTALYWYRQSLGQGPEFLIYFQGTGAADDSGLPNDRFFAVRPEGSVSTLKIQRTERGDSAVYLCASSPLPGTVYEQYFGPGTRLTVT.

At least ten counts were recorded for this clonotype. The chain couples TRBV5-6 to TRBJ2-3; no clear D. The germline V gene has CDR1 SGHDT and CDR2 YYEEEE. V dropped 0 bases and J dropped 6 bases, with 11 bases sitting between them. The CDR3 length is 14 residues. This CDR3 reads CASSLVEDQDTQYF. The CDR3 DNA reads as TGTGCCAGCAGCTTGGTAGAGGATCAGGATACGCAGTATTTT. The full variable domain, with the rest looked up from reference TRBV5-6 and TRBJ2-3, is DAGVTQSPTHLIKTRGQQVTLRCSPKSGHDTVSWYQQALGQGPQFIFQYYEEEERQRGNFPDRFSGHQFPNYSSELNVNALLLGDSALYLCASSLVEDQDTQYFGPGTRLTVL.

The V gene is TRBV19, the J gene TRBJ2-6; TRBD1 might be the D (6 bases). V lost 6 bases, J lost 0 bases, and 12 bases lay in between. CDR1 is LNHDA and CDR2 is SQIVND in the germline V gene (reference sequence). This CDR3 region has 16 residues. The CDR3 nucleotides read TGTGCCAGTAGAATACAGGGCATCTCTGGGGCCAACGTCCTGACTTTC. Its protein product is CASRIQGISGANVLTF. The variable domain in full, with the rest retrieved from reference TRBV19 and TRBJ2-6, is DGGITQSPKYLFRKEGQNVTLSCEQNLNHDAMYWYRQDPGQGLRLIYYSQIVNDFQKGDIAEGYSVSREKKESFPLTVTSAQKNPTAFYLCASRIQGISGANVLTFGAGSRLTVL.

Many counts were recorded for this clonotype. The rearrangement joins TRBV12-3 or TRBV12-4 to TRBJ1-4; no firm D call. The CDR3 runs to 14 residues. V was clipped by 8 bases and J by 4 bases, with 14 bases between them. Here the CDR3 reads CASATTGNNEKLFF. The CDR3 DNA follows: TGTGCCAGCGCGACGACGGGGAATAATGAAAAACTGTTTTTT.

This clonotype has ten or more counts. The genes are TRBV6-5 and TRBJ1-2, with 8 bases aligning to TRBD1. This CDR3 is 13 amino acids long. Losses at the gene ends were 6 bases for V and 8 bases for J; bases not matched to a gene: 8. CDR1 and CDR2 (germline): MNHEY, SVGAGI. CDR3 sequence (DNA): TGTGCCAGCAGCAGGGGACAGGAGGAGGGCTACACCTTC. Its translation: CASSRGQEEGYTF.

This clonotype showed up many times. The J gene is TRBJ1-5, the V gene TRBV23-1, with 8 bases aligning to TRBD1. TRBV23-1 is placed among ORFs of uncertain function. CDR3 length: 18 residues. V was clipped by 0 bases and J by 3 bases; unmatched bases: 10. CDR3 region: CASSQSRRTDRDNQPQHF. In DNA, the CDR3 is TGCGCCAGCAGTCAATCGAGGCGAACGGACAGGGACAATCAGCCCCAGCATTTT.

This clonotype was seen ten or more times. The chain uses TRBV11-2 and TRBJ2-3; D call uncertain. V was shortened by 1 base and J by 2 bases, with 16 bases between the two germline ends. The CDR3 runs 17 residues. The V gene's germline CDR1 is SGHAT and CDR2 FQNNGV. For the CDR3, the DNA is TGTGCCAGCAGCTTAGGGTCCTCGCGCCACAACACAGATACGCAGTATTTT. Translated, it gives CASSLGSSRHNTDTQYF.

In regard to this clonotype: A read error likely explains this, since a far larger clone differs by one base. CDR3 region: CAGSSRDRGVYGYTF. The CDR3 region has the DNA TGTGCCGGCAGTTCCCGGGACAGGGGAGTCTATGGCTACACCTTC. V and J are TRBV6-6 and TRBJ1-2; 10 nucleotides line up with TRBD1. CDR3 size: 15 residues. Looked up from germline, CDR1 is MNHNY and CDR2 is SVGAGI (reference sequence).

V and J are TRBV20-1 and TRBJ2-5; D ambiguous. Trimming left V 7 bases short and J 5 bases short, with 14 bases between. The CDR3 runs 12 residues. Per germline, CDR1 DFQATT and CDR2 SNEGSKA (reference sequence). The CDR3 nucleotides are TGCAGTGTTCGTCTACTCGCGGAGACCCAGTACTTC. Encoded protein: CSVRLLAETQYF.

This clonotype has just one count. V gene TRBV2 combines with J gene TRBJ1-5, with D perhaps matching TRBD1 (5 bases). Trimming cost V 8 bases and J 5 bases, with 13 bases left between them. Looked up from germline, CDR1 is SNHLY and CDR2 is FYNNEI. This CDR3 comprises 13 residues. CDR3 sequence (DNA): TGTGCCAGCGGCCAGGGTGAGGATCAGCCCCAGCATTTT. Translation: CASGQGEDQPQHF.

In this sample, this clonotype turned up a few times. The V and J genes are TRBV5-1 and TRBJ1-5; TRBD1 agrees at 7 bases. Germline-derived CDR1 and CDR2 are SGHRS and YFSETQ. V trimming: 2 bases; J trimming: 0 bases; junction bases outside the gene matches: 2. The CDR3 loop spans 15 amino acids. The CDR3 sequence is CASSLGDSSNQPQHF. CDR3 sequence (DNA): TGCGCCAGCAGCTTAGGGGACAGTAGCAATCAGCCCCAGCATTTT.

The chain uses TRBV5-4 and TRBJ2-1, with TRBD2 matching 15 bases. The CDR3 loop spans 15 amino acids. J gave up 10 bases and V 3 bases, and 5 bases lay outside the gene matches. In germline, CDR1 is SGHNT, CDR2 YYREEE (reference sequence). CDR3 sequence (DNA): TGTGCCAGCAGCTGGACTAGCGGGGGGGCGGAGGAGCAGTTCTTC. Protein: CASSWTSGGAEEQFF.

This clonotype has more than one count but fewer than ten. This sequence joins TRBV5-1 and TRBJ2-5; 7 bases fit TRBD2. Germline CDR1 reads SGHRS; CDR2 reads YFSETQ. The CDR3 length is 14 residues. The V and J ends lost 3 bases and 3 bases, in that order; junction bases with no gene match: 5. This CDR3 is CASSSASGEETQYF. As DNA, the CDR3 is TGCGCCAGCAGCTCGGCCAGCGGGGAAGAGACCCAGTACTTC.

Many counts were recorded for this clonotype. The chain has TRBV12-3 or TRBV12-4 and TRBJ2-7; D ambiguous. The CDR3 covers 14 residues. V was clipped by 5 bases and J by 4 bases, with 15 bases between them. The CDR3 nucleotides are TGTGCCAGCAGTCCAGAACATGGTCCTTACGAGCAGTACTTC. Amino acids: CASSPEHGPYEQYF.

In the case of this clonotype: A far larger clone differs by one base, so this is likely a read error. The chain has TRBV7-9 and TRBJ2-3; D may match TRBD1 or TRBD2 (6 bases each). CDR3 length equals 14 residues. V was pared by 5 bases and J by 5 bases, with 14 bases between. Germline-derived CDR1 and CDR2 are SEHNR and FQNEAQ (reference sequence). The CDR3 nucleotides read TGTGCCAGCAGCCCCTTGGAGGGGGGAGATACGCAGTATTTT. Translation: CASSPLEGGDTQYF.

In regard to this clonotype: It is likely a read error: a sequence one base away is far more abundant. The chain links TRBV5-4 to TRBJ2-1; possible D gene TRBD1, 6 bases. Germline CDR1 is SGHNT and CDR2 is YYREEE (reference sequence). The CDR3 totals 14 residues. CDR3 sequence reads: CASSPRVSGETHYF. The CDR3 bases are TGTGCCAGCAGCCCGAGGGTCTCAGGGGAGACCCACTACTTC.

The sample holds many counts of this clonotype. The genes are TRBV19 and TRBJ2-3; the D gene is possibly TRBD2 (6 bases). Germline lookup yields CDR1 LNHDA and CDR2 SQIVND (reference sequence). This CDR3 contains 16 residues. V shed 0 bases and J shed 2 bases, with 12 bases lying between them. This chain's CDR3 is CASSIDRGRNTDTQYF. The CDR3, as DNA: TGTGCCAGTAGTATAGATCGGGGGAGGAACACAGATACGCAGTATTTT.

This clonotype was counted ten times or more. A read error may produce the germline difference seen at one junction end. This chain joins TRBV7-9 and TRBJ2-5; no clear D gene. This CDR3 is 13 amino acids long. CDR1 is SEHNR and CDR2 is FQNEAQ in the germline V gene (reference sequence). CDR3 amino acids: CASSLVNQETQYF. As DNA, the CDR3 is TGTGCCAGCAGCTTAGTAAACCAGGAGACCCAGTACTTC. Combining the CDR3 with reference TRBV7-9 and TRBJ2-5 gives the whole variable domain DTGVSQNPRHKITKRGQNVTFRCDPISEHNRLYWYRQTLGQGPEFLTYFQNEAQLEKSRLLSDRFSAERPKGSFSTLEIQRTEQGDSAMYLCASSLVNQETQYFGPGTRLLVL.